These T cell receptor beta chains were read from a single sample in a study of T cells in Graves' hyperthyroidism and ophthalmopathy. TCRdb re-called the multiplex PCR reads through MiXCR, storing one row per CDR3 protein. Of some 530,000 distinct CDR3 sequences listed, 22% are singletons. Sequencing used blood. The receptor set was obtained from a woman aged 70-85 years with Graves' ophthalmopathy. Each CDR3 is given with its conserved first and last residue. A D gene is named only where the DNA matches it firmly. Some rows have no size entry. The others give once, few or many, or a class for an expanded clone.

v_gene,abundance,d_gene,j_gene,CDR3nt,CDR3aa
TRBV2,.,TRBD2,TRBJ2-4,TGTGCCAGCAGTAGGACTAGCGCTCAAAACATTCAGTACTTC,CASSRTSAQNIQYF
TRBV28,many,TRBD1,TRBJ1-1,TGTGCCAGCATCTCCCAGGGACAGGGGGTGAACACTGAAGCTTTCTTT,CASISQGQGVNTEAFF
TRBV3-1,few,.,TRBJ1-3,TGTGCCAGCAGCCATTTGGTTCGGAACACCATATATTTT,CASSHLVRNTIYF
TRBV14,few,.,TRBJ2-1,TGTGCCAGCAGCCGCCCGGGACTCCGAGGGAATGAGCAGTTCTTC,CASSRPGLRGNEQFF
TRBV6-2/TRBV6-3,few,.,TRBJ1-2,TGTGCCAGCACCAATGCTAACTATGGCTACACCTTC,CASTNANYGYTF
TRBV7-2,many,.,TRBJ2-7,TGTGCCAGCAGCCCTCTCGCTTACGAGCAGTACTTC,CASSPLAYEQYF
TRBV19,.,.,TRBJ2-7,TGTGCCAGTAGTGCGGCAAGGGCCTCCGAGCAGTACTTC,CASSAARASEQYF
TRBV10-2,few,.,TRBJ2-5,TGCGCCAGCAGCGAAGTACTAGGCTTGGAGGAGACCCAGTACTTC,CASSEVLGLEETQYF
TRBV20-1,.,.,TRBJ2-4,TGCAGTGCTAGAGTTGGTAGCGGAAAAAAAAACATTCAGTACTTC,CSARVGSGKKNIQYF
TRBV5-1,.,.,TRBJ2-1,TGCGCCAGCAGCTCCGCGTTAGCGGTTGGCGTGGATGAGCAGTTCTTC,CASSSALAVGVDEQFF
TRBV28,many,.,TRBJ1-1,TGTGCCAGCAGTCAAACCGGGACACCTGATACTGAAGCTTTCTTT,CASSQTGTPDTEAFF
TRBV4-1,many,.,TRBJ1-5,TGCGCCAGCAGCCAAGTATTAACAGGGAGAAATCAGCCCCAGCATTTT,CASSQVLTGRNQPQHF
TRBV3-1,few,.,TRBJ1-5,TGTGCCAGCAGCCCCCTAAGGGACATTAGCAATCAGCCCCAGCATTTT,CASSPLRDISNQPQHF
TRBV5-1,.,TRBD2,TRBJ2-3,TGCGCCAGCAGCCAGACTCCGACTAGCGGGGGCACAGATACGCAGTATTTT,CASSQTPTSGGTDTQYF
TRBV20-1,few,TRBD1,TRBJ2-1,TGCAGTGCTGACTTCCGGGACAGGGGGTACAATGAGCAGTTCTTC,CSADFRDRGYNEQFF
TRBV27,.,TRBD2,TRBJ2-7,TGTGCCAGCAGTCGAACACCGGGACTAGCGGGAAGCGAGCAGTACTTC,CASSRTPGLAGSEQYF
TRBV25-1,.,TRBD1,TRBJ2-7,TGTGCCAGCAGGATTACAGGGGGCTCCTACGAGCAGTACTTC,CASRITGGSYEQYF
TRBV5-1,few,TRBD1,TRBJ2-7,TGCGCCAGCAGCTTGGGAGGGACAGCTCGCATCGAGCAGTACTTC,CASSLGGTARIEQYF
TRBV6-2/TRBV6-3,.,.,TRBJ1-2,TGTGCCAGCACCTACGGGGCTACAGGGTGGCGTGGCTACACCTTC,CASTYGATGWRGYTF
TRBV30,.,TRBD1,TRBJ1-2,TGTGCCTGGATACCCCCGGACAGGACCACATATGGCTACACCTTC,CAWIPPDRTTYGYTF
TRBV5-1,few,.,TRBJ2-6,TGCGCCAGCAGTCGTTTAAGCTCTGGGGCCAACGTCCTGACTTTC,CASSRLSSGANVLTF
TRBV5-1,many,TRBD1,TRBJ2-1,TGCGCCAGCAGCTTGGGGACAGGGGACAATGAGCAGTTCTTC,CASSLGTGDNEQFF
TRBV5-8,few,.,TRBJ2-2,TGTGCCAGCAGCTCGGGACGTAGGAACACCGGGGAGCTGTTTTTT,CASSSGRRNTGELFF
TRBV6-1,many,.,TRBJ2-3,TGTGCCAGCATGCAGCCTAGCACAGATACGCAGTATTTT,CASMQPSTDTQYF
TRBV7-2,many,TRBD1,TRBJ1-5,TGTGCCAGCAGCCAAGGGACAGGGGGCCGATACAATCAGCCCCAGCATTTT,CASSQGTGGRYNQPQHF
TRBV3-1,many,.,TRBJ2-7,TGTGCCAGCAGCCCTCTTCCCATGGGCGAGCAGTACTTC,CASSPLPMGEQYF
TRBV18,.,.,TRBJ1-5,TGTGCCAGCTCACCTCAGGACAATCAGCCCCAGCATTTT,CASSPQDNQPQHF
TRBV28,many,TRBD2,TRBJ2-2,TGTGCCAGCAGACCCCCGCGGGGGAGGGCCACCGGGGAGCTGTTTTTT,CASRPPRGRATGELFF
TRBV28,.,.,TRBJ2-6,TGTGCCAGCAGTTTATTGGCGGGGACCGGTTTCGGGGCCAACGTCCTGACTTTC,CASSLLAGTGFGANVLTF
TRBV7-8,.,.,TRBJ1-2,TGTGCCAGCAGCCTCTCTTCCACAGACTATGGCTACACCTTC,CASSLSSTDYGYTF
TRBV7-3,.,.,TRBJ2-1,TGTGCCAGCAGCCCAGACACTCATGAGCAGTTCTTC,CASSPDTHEQFF
TRBV10-3,.,.,TRBJ2-2,TGTGCCATCAGTGAGAGGGGTTCCCCCGGGGAGCTGTTTTTT,CAISERGSPGELFF
TRBV6-1,.,.,TRBJ1-4,TGTGCCAGCAGTGGGACCATTAGAGGTGAAAAACTGTTTTTT,CASSGTIRGEKLFF
TRBV7-9,.,.,TRBJ1-2,TGTGCCAGCAGCTTAGGTGGCGGGGCAAAGAACTATGGCTACACCTTC,CASSLGGGAKNYGYTF
TRBV7-2,many,TRBD1,TRBJ2-7,TGTGCCAGCAGCTTAACAGGGGGCCTCGACGAGCAGTACTTC,CASSLTGGLDEQYF
TRBV20-1,.,.,TRBJ2-7,TGCAGTGCTAGAGATGCGGCAGGGGCCCTCGAGCAGTACTTC,CSARDAAGALEQYF
TRBV11-1,many,.,TRBJ1-2,TGTGCCAGCAGCTTATTCAGCGACCCCTATGGCTACACCTTC,CASSLFSDPYGYTF
TRBV5-1,few,TRBD2,TRBJ2-3,TGCGCCAGCAGCCCCCAATCTAGCGGGAGTTCAGGAGATACGCAGTATTTT,CASSPQSSGSSGDTQYF
TRBV5-5,few,TRBD1,TRBJ2-2,TGTGCCAGCAGCCTATGGGACAGCGCGAACACCGGGGAGCTGTTTTTT,CASSLWDSANTGELFF
TRBV9,few,.,TRBJ2-1,TGTGCCAGCAGCGTAGAGGCCCAGAGGCGATACAATGAGCAGTTCTTC,CASSVEAQRRYNEQFF
TRBV12-5,few,TRBD1,TRBJ1-5,TGTGCTAGTGGTTTGGTACCCCCCCCGGGACAGGGAGGTGCGGGCAATCAGCCCCAGCATTTT,CASGLVPPPGQGGAGNQPQHF
TRBV12-3/TRBV12-4,few,TRBD1,TRBJ1-4,TGTGCCAGCAGTTTGGGACAGGGGGCTTTGGATGAAAAACTGTTTTTT,CASSLGQGALDEKLFF
TRBV3-1,.,.,TRBJ1-2,TGTGCCAGCAGCCTCCAATCCTTAAACTATGGCTACACCTTC,CASSLQSLNYGYTF